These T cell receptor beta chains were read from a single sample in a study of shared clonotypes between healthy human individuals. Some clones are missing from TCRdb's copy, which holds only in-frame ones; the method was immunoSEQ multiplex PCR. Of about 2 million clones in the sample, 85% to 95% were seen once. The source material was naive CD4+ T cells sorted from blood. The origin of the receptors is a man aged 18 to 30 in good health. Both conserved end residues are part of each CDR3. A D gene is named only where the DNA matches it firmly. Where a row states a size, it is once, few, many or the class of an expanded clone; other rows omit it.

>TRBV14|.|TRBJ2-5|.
CASSLFRTVEETQYF
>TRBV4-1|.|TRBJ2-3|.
CASSQVRSVGPAQYF
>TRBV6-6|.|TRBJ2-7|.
CASSYEGGEQYF
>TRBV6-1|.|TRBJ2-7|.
CASTRTGNSYEQYF
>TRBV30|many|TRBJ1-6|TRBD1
CAWSVRRGQGSPLHF
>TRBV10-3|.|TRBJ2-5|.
CAIKDVGEETQYF
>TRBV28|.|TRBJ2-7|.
CASSSFFYEQYF
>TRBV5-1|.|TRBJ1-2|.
CASRGVNYGYTF
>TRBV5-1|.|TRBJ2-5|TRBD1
CASRPTGGEETQYF
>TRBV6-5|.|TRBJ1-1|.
CASSRTPRAAEAFF
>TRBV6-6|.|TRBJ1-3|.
CASKKDGGDTIYF
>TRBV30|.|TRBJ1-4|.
CAWSGGYATNEKLFF
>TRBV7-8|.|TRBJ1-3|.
CASSQRQTTGNTIYF
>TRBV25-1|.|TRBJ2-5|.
CASSELVNSKETQYF
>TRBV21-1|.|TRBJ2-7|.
CASSKSGRVYEQYF
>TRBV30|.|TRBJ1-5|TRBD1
CAWSPTGSLNQPQHF
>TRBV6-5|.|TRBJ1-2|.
CASTRGANYGYTF
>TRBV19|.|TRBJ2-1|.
CASKGGNRAYNEQFF
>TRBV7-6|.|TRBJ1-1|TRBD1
CASSLVGQGAPTGAFF
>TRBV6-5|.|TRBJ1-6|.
CASSLESNNSPLHF
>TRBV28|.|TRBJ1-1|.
CASSLYRANTEAFF
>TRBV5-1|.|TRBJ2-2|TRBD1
CASSLEGAWDRVTGELFF
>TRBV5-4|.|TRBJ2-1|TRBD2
CASSLAGPSGRYNEQFF
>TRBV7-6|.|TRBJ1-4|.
CASSLLFDEKLFF
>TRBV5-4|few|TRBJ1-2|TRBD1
CASSPTGADYGYTF